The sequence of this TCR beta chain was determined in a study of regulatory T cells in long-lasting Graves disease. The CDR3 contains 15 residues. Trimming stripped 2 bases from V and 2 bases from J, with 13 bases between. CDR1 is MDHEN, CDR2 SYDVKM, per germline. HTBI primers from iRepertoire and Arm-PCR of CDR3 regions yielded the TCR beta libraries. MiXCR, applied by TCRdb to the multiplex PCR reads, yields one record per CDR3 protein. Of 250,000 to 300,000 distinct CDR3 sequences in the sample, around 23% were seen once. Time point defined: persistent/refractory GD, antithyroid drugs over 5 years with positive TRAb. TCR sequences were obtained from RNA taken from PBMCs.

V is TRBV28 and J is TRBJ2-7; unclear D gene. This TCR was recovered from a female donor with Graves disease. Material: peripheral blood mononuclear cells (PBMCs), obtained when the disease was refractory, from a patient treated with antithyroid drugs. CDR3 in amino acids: CASSLRGRQPYEQYF. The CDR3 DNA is TGTGCCAGCAGTTTAAGAGGACGGCAACCCTACGAGCAGTACTTC.